Detailed here is one T cell receptor (beta chain). The data were obtained in a study of blood T cell repertoires in COVID-19. From germline, CDR1 is MNHEY and CDR2 SVGAGI. Trimming cost V 6 bases and J 5 bases; bases outside gene matches: 6. The CDR3 runs 15 residues. Assay: immunoSEQ multiplex PCR; the TCRdb copy retains only in-frame clones and omits some. Of over 150,000 clones listed, 70% to 85% are singletons. This receptor was obtained from a woman younger than 45 who had recovered from COVID-19. Sequenced input: PBMCs or T cells enriched from blood (not recorded which). The rearrangement uses TRBV6-5 and TRBJ2-5; 13 bases line up with TRBD2. CDR3 sequence reads: CASRGTSGGAETQYF. The CDR3 region has the DNA TGTGCCAGCAGGGGTACTAGCGGGGGGGCGGAGACCCAGTACTTC.